A selection of T cell receptor beta chains follows, all from one sample in a study of CD8+ T cells in alopecia areata. Sequencing was performed with immunoSEQ multiplex PCR; in TCRdb, only in-frame clones are kept and a portion is missing. This sample has 180,000 or so clones; 45% to 60% occur once, and the top ten carry 10%. The material sequenced was CD8+ T cells sorted from blood, taken at week 52, from a patient treated with tofacitinib. The receptors originated from a human donor with alopecia areata. CDR3s include the opening cysteine and the closing phenylalanine or tryptophan. D genes are given only for firm matches. Size values are once, few and many counts, or a class for expanded clones, and some rows have none.

TRBD2,.,TRBV7-9,TRBJ2-7,TGTGCCAGCAGCCCCCAGGGACTAGTCTCCTACGAGCAGTACTTC,CASSPQGLVSYEQYF
.,.,TRBV7-9,TRBJ1-2,TGTGCCAGCAGCCGCGACAGAATCTATGGCTACACCTTC,CASSRDRIYGYTF
TRBD1,.,TRBV2,TRBJ2-4,TGTGCCAGCAGCCCCGGGACAGGGGGGGGAAACATTCAGTACTTC,CASSPGTGGGNIQYF
.,.,TRBV29-1,TRBJ2-5,TGCAGCGTTGTAGCTTGGGAGACCCAGTACTTC,CSVVAWETQYF
.,.,TRBV6-5,TRBJ2-3,TGTGCCAGCAGTGAGAGCGCCCAAGCGGATACGCAGTATTTT,CASSESAQADTQYF
.,few,TRBV5-6,TRBJ1-5,TGTGCCAGCAGCTTGTTCGGCGATTCGGGTCCTAATCAGCCCCAGCATTTT,CASSLFGDSGPNQPQHF
TRBD2,few,TRBV29-1,TRBJ2-1,TGCAGCGTTGGGTGGACTAGCGGGGGGTCCAATGAGCAGTTCTTC,CSVGWTSGGSNEQFF
.,.,TRBV2,TRBJ2-2,TGTGCCAGCAATCCGACGGGCAGGGCCACCGGGGAGCTGTTTTTT,CASNPTGRATGELFF
.,.,TRBV29-1,TRBJ2-7,TGCAGCGTTGAACAGGGAAGTTACGAGCAGTACTTC,CSVEQGSYEQYF
TRBD1,.,TRBV5-6,TRBJ2-3,TGTGCCAGCAGCGACTCAGGGGGCCCCACAGATACGCAGTATTTT,CASSDSGGPTDTQYF
TRBD2,.,TRBV10-3,TRBJ2-5,TGTGCCATCGGGAGCGGGGGGAGAGAGACCCAGTACTTC,CAIGSGGRETQYF
TRBD1,few,TRBV27,TRBJ2-7,TGTGCCAGCAGTCCCGGGACAGGGGGCTGGGAGCAGTACTTC,CASSPGTGGWEQYF
.,.,TRBV27,TRBJ1-6,TGTGCCAGCAGTTTAAGCAGGGCTTATTCACCCCTCCACTTT,CASSLSRAYSPLHF
TRBD2,.,TRBV4-3,TRBJ2-1,TGCGCCAGCAGCCCCATTCTAGCGGGGCGAAACAATGAGCAGTTCTTC,CASSPILAGRNNEQFF
.,.,TRBV2,TRBJ1-5,TGTGCCAGCAGTGAATCCAGGGCTGGTAATCAGCCCCAGCATTTT,CASSESRAGNQPQHF
TRBD1,few,TRBV29-1,TRBJ2-7,TGCAGCGTGGCCCGACAGGGACCCTACGAGCAGTACTTC,CSVARQGPYEQYF
TRBD1,.,TRBV27,TRBJ1-5,TGTGCCAGCAGGCTACAGGGGGCCTATCAGCCCCAGCATTTT,CASRLQGAYQPQHF
.,.,TRBV27,TRBJ2-7,TGTGCCAGCAGTTTTGGAGGCCGCTACGAGCAGTACTTC,CASSFGGRYEQYF
.,.,TRBV6-1,TRBJ1-1,TGTGCCAGCAGTCCCCCAACAGGGACTGAAGCTTTCTTT,CASSPPTGTEAFF
.,.,TRBV7-7,TRBJ2-5,TGTGCTAGCAGCTTAGAGGGTTCGGGGGACCAAGAGACCCAGTACTTC,CASSLEGSGDQETQYF
TRBD1,.,TRBV5-1,TRBJ1-5,TGCGCCAGCAGCTTGACAGGGGAGCAGCCCCAGCATTTT,CASSLTGEQPQHF
.,.,TRBV7-9,TRBJ2-7,TGTGCCTCGGGGGACAGCCACTCCTACGAGCAGTACTTC,CASGDSHSYEQYF
.,.,TRBV9,TRBJ2-4,TGTGCCAGCAGCGTTACAGGGTCCGAAAACATTCAGTACTTC,CASSVTGSENIQYF
TRBD1,.,TRBV6-1,TRBJ2-3,TGTGCCAGCAGTTCCGGGACAGGGGGCACAGATACGCAGTATTTT,CASSSGTGGTDTQYF
.,.,TRBV9,TRBJ2-3,TGTGCCAGCAGCGTGGGTAACGGAGATACGCAGTATTTT,CASSVGNGDTQYF
.,.,TRBV29-1,TRBJ2-7,TGCAGCGTTAAGGACGGAGATCCCTACGAGCAGTACTTC,CSVKDGDPYEQYF
.,.,TRBV11-2,TRBJ2-7,TGTGCCAGCAGCTTGTCCGGGACACCCGAATACGAGCAGTACTTC,CASSLSGTPEYEQYF
.,.,TRBV6-5,TRBJ2-2,TGTGCCAGCCTATCTGGCGATTCCACCGGGGAGCTGTTTTTT,CASLSGDSTGELFF
TRBD1,.,TRBV9,TRBJ1-5,TGTGCCAGCAGCGGAGGGACAGGGGGCCCCAATCAGCCCCAGCATTTT,CASSGGTGGPNQPQHF
.,medium-sized,TRBV6-1,TRBJ1-6,TGTGCCAGCAGTGACAGGGATAATTCACCCCTCCACTTT,CASSDRDNSPLHF
.,.,TRBV2,TRBJ2-5,TGTGCCAGCAGTGCCGGATACCAAGAGACCCAGTACTTC,CASSAGYQETQYF
.,.,TRBV5-1,TRBJ2-1,TGCGCCAGCAGCGTGGACTCCGGCCTTTACAATGAGCAGTTCTTC,CASSVDSGLYNEQFF
.,many,TRBV11-2,TRBJ2-7,TGTGCCAGCAGCTTAGATCTTATGGCTGAGCAGTACTTC,CASSLDLMAEQYF
TRBD1,.,TRBV6-5,TRBJ2-7,TGTGCCAGCAGTCACATCCGGGACAGGACCTACGAGCAGTACTTC,CASSHIRDRTYEQYF
.,few,TRBV30,TRBJ1-5,TGTGCCTGGAGTTTGGGGTTAGGTCCCCAGCATTTT,CAWSLGLGPQHF
.,few,TRBV7-9,TRBJ2-2,TGTGCCAGCGCGGCACCGGCGGGCACCGGGGAGCTGTTTTTT,CASAAPAGTGELFF
.,.,TRBV27,TRBJ1-1,TGTGCCAGCAGTTTCTGGGGGCTTGACACTGAAGCTTTCTTT,CASSFWGLDTEAFF
.,.,TRBV6-5,TRBJ1-2,TGTGCCAGCACCCCCCAGGATGGGTCCTATGGCTACACCTTC,CASTPQDGSYGYTF
.,.,TRBV27,TRBJ1-1,TGTGCCAGCAGTTTATCGTACAGGACCACGATGCAACTGTTT,CASSLSYRTTMQLF
TRBD1,once,TRBV25-1,TRBJ2-7,TGTGCCAGCAGTGCACAGGGGTACGAGCAGTACTTC,CASSAQGYEQYF
.,.,TRBV5-6,TRBJ1-2,TGTGCCAGCAGCTTGGGCAGGGTGGACTATGGCTACACCTTC,CASSLGRVDYGYTF
.,.,TRBV5-6,TRBJ1-5,TGTGCCAGCAGCTTGACGGCCTACAATCAGCCCCAGCATTTT,CASSLTAYNQPQHF
.,.,TRBV29-1,TRBJ2-2,TGCAGCGCCACAAAGGGGCTATCCGGGGAGCTGTTTTTT,CSATKGLSGELFF
.,few,TRBV29-1,TRBJ2-2,TGCAGCGTTGAAGACGGGGAGCTGTTTTTT,CSVEDGELFF
.,.,TRBV4-2,TRBJ2-5,TGTGCCAGCAGCCATTCCAGCGGAGACCCGGGAGAGACCCAGTACTTC,CASSHSSGDPGETQYF
.,.,TRBV30,TRBJ1-4,TGTGCCTGGAGTGTGTCCGATGAAAAACTGTTTTTT,CAWSVSDEKLFF
.,few,TRBV2,TRBJ2-3,TGTGCCAGCAGTGACAACAGGGTTTGGGATACGCAGTATTTT,CASSDNRVWDTQYF
.,few,TRBV7-9,TRBJ1-5,TGTGCTGACATTCCCGAGAGCAATCAGCCCCAGCATTTT,CADIPESNQPQHF
.,few,TRBV30,TRBJ1-1,TGTGCCTGGAGTTTGGGGCAGGACACTGAAGCTTTCTTT,CAWSLGQDTEAFF
TRBD1,few,TRBV10-3,TRBJ2-2,TGTGCCATCACTCGGGACAGATGGACCGGGGAGCTGTTTTTT,CAITRDRWTGELFF
.,few,TRBV5-6,TRBJ2-2,TGTGCCAGCAGCTTGGGACGAGACGGGGAGCTGTTTTTT,CASSLGRDGELFF
.,.,TRBV5-1,TRBJ2-3,TGCGCCAGCAGCGAGCAGGGGACAGATACGCAGTATTTT,CASSEQGTDTQYF
.,few,TRBV30,TRBJ1-2,TGTGCCTGGAGTTCCCCCGCCCTAACACACACCTTC,CAWSSPALTHTF